The rows below give T cell receptor beta chains drawn from one sample of a study of T-cell memory formation after mild COVID-19. TCRdb reprocessed the 5' RACE reads via MiXCR and lists one record per CDR3 protein. The sample includes 470,000 or so distinct CDR3 sequences, about 19% of them seen just once. The sequenced sample was PBMCs or a T cell subset sorted from them (not recorded which). The source is an adult woman who had mild COVID-19 (a few samples of this study predate the infection). Cell type and time point are not known. Both conserved end residues are part of each CDR3.

v_call	cdr3_aa
TRBV20-1	CSARPGQGNSYTF
TRBV29-1	CSVLAGGTDTQYF
TRBV10-3	CAISGQSKNTEAFF
TRBV7-2	CASRYSGRANNEQFF
TRBV9	CASSEGRGYEQYF
TRBV30	CAWAGTGNQPQHF
TRBV20-1	CSAYRGLYEQYF
TRBV9	CASSETGGQYGYTF
TRBV5-5	CASSLAGDFPLDTQYF
TRBV2	CAKSGGPLTGELFF
TRBV12-3/TRBV12-4	CASSFQDRVYNEQFF
TRBV5-4	CASSLDRMGHEQYF
TRBV6-6	CASSYFTGTSGADTQYF
TRBV12-3/TRBV12-4	CASSLELWGGPGSGNTIYF
TRBV12-3/TRBV12-4	CASGAGEVDGQFF
TRBV7-2	CASSLRGGSGDTQYF
TRBV6-5	CASRGPQGAGTEAFF
TRBV29-1	CSVAPQGGWVGNTIYF
TRBV7-9	CASSATANTEAFF
TRBV15	CATSRDISEYSPLHF
TRBV15	CATSRDGRGEKQYF
TRBV7-6	CASSLATGPYDEKLFF
TRBV4-3	CASSRLAGGSNNEQFF
TRBV7-3	CASSPGQATGYYGYTF
TRBV7-2	CASSPRVGETQYF
TRBV4-1	CASSPTYRENSPLHF
TRBV2	CASRTSRTGSTAPLHF
TRBV5-4	CASSAGNMGDTQYF
TRBV9	CASSAGNRDSQHYGYTF
TRBV11-2	CASSLTAILNEQFF
TRBV4-3	CASSQEPGLNEPGEQFF
TRBV2	CANRISYEQYF
TRBV12-3/TRBV12-4	CASSMGHGYEQYF
TRBV5-1	CASSLGLAGVRDEQFF
TRBV6-5	CASSPLNTGELFF
TRBV5-1	CASSLGGIWRGTEAFF
TRBV5-1	CASSLFSGVTTNEKLFF
TRBV12-3/TRBV12-4	CASSGQSSYEQYF
TRBV11-2	CASSLEPNGHEQYF
TRBV29-1	CSVESSTVRTDTQYF
TRBV24-1	CATSDPRDRGPENSYNEQFF
TRBV19	CASSIEPSGSPDTQYF
TRBV7-2	CASSSVDTQYF
TRBV5-1	CASSSGQGNSPLHF
TRBV4-1	CASSLGQGKNIQYF
TRBV15	CATSRGGRTYEQYF
TRBV7-2	CASSLVRGATF
TRBV6-2/TRBV6-3	CASSRDLEQFF
TRBV7-9	CASIRGVPNTEAFF
TRBV3-1	CASGPGGAGEQYF
TRBV2	CASSYRRETQYF